The subject of this entry is one TCR beta chain. The antigen is unknown. J was trimmed by 3 bases and V by 4 bases; bases with no gene match: 5. This CDR3 region has 15 residues. Germline loops: CDR1 SGHVS, CDR2 FQNEAQ. The assay was immunoSEQ multiplex PCR, and TCRdb's table has in-frame clones only and misses some. The sample includes around 120,000 clones, about 92% of them seen just once. The data are from a study of T cell responses to AZD1222 COVID-19 vaccine. Study-wide background: The study pooled second doses at about 4 or about 12 weeks. Study findings and constraints: After the peak T cell response, and only then, were repertoires sampled.

Sequencing used peripheral blood, obtained on day 0 of AZD1222 vaccination. This clonotype was obtained from an adult in good health. The chain joins TRBV7-8 to TRBJ2-3; 9 bases fit TRBD1. CDR3 amino acids: CASSYLGQGTDTQYF. DNA for the CDR3: TGTGCCAGCAGCTATCTGGGACAGGGTACAGATACGCAGTATTTT.